This TCR beta chain was retrieved from a study of blood T cells in healthy people across ages. As for the study in general: About one barcoded beta molecule per two T cells was the capture yield of template switching.

As for this clonotype: A read error may produce the germline difference seen at one junction end.

Germline CDR1 is LGHNA and CDR2 is YSLEER. The CDR3 covers 15 residues. Together with a sample-barcoded 5' primer, a J-beta primer mix was included in a second PCR lasting roughly 6 to 12 cycles. MiXCR was run by TCRdb on the 5' RACE reads, yielding one entry per CDR3 protein. The sample carries over a million distinct CDR3 sequences, about 42% recorded once. Sequenced input: blood. The sequence came from a young woman in good health. The chain is built from TRBV4-3 and TRBJ1-2; D unclear. The CDR3 sequence: CASSQVSGYNYGHTF. CDR3 nucleotide sequence: TGCGCCAGCAGCCAAGTTTCGGGTTATAACTATGGCCACACCTTC.